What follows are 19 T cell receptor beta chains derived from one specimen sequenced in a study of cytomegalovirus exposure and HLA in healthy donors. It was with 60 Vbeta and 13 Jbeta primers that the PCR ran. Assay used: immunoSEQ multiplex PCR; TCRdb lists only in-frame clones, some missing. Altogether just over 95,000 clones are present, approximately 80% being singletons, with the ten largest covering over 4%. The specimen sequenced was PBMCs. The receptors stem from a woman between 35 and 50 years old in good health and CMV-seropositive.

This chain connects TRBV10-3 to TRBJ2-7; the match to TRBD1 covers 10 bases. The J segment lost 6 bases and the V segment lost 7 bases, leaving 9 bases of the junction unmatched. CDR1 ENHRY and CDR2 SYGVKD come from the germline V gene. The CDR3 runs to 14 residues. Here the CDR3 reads CAIKTGTGAGEQYF. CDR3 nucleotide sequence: TGTGCCATCAAAACCGGGACAGGGGCTGGCGAGCAGTACTTC.

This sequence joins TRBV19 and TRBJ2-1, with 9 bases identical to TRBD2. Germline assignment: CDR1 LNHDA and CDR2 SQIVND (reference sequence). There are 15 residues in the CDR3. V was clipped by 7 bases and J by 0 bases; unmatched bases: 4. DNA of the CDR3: TGTGCCAGTACCAGTAGCGGGAGCTCCTACAATGAGCAGTTCTTC. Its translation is CASTSSGSSYNEQFF.

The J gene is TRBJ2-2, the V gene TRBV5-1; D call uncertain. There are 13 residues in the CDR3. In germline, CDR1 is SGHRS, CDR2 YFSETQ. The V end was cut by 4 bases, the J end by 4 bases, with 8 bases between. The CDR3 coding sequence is TGCGCCAGCAGCGCTTCTACCACCGGGGAGCTGTTTTTT. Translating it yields CASSASTTGELFF. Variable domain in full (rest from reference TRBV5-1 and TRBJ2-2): KAGVTQTPRYLIKTRGQQVTLSCSPISGHRSVSWYQQTPGQGLQFLFEYFSETQRNKGNFPGRFSGRQFSNSRSEMNVSTLELGDSALYLCASSASTTGELFFGEGSRLTVL.

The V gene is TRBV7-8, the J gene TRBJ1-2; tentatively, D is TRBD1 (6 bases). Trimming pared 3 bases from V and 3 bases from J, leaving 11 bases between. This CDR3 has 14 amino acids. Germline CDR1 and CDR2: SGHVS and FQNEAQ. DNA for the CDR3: TGTGCCAGCAGCTTTAGGACAGCCCACTATGGCTACACCTTC. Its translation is CASSFRTAHYGYTF.

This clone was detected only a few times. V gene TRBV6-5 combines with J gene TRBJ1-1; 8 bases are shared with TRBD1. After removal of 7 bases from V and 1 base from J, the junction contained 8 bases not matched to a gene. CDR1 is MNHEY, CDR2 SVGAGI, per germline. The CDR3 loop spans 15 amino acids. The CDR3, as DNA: TGTGCCAGCAATTTGATACAGGGGGGGAACACTGAAGCTTTCTTT. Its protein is CASNLIQGGNTEAFF.

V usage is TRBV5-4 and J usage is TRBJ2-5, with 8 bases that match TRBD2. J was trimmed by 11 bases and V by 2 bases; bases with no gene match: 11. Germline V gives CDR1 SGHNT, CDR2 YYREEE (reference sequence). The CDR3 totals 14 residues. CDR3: CASSFETSETKQYF. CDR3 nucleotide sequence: TGTGCCAGCAGCTTTGAGACTAGCGAGACCAAGCAGTACTTC.

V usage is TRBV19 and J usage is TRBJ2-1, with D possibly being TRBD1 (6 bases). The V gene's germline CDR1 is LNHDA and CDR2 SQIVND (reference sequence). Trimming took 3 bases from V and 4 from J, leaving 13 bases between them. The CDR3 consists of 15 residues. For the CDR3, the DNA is TGTGCCAGTAGTATCAGGCAGGGGACGTACAATGAGCAGTTCTTC. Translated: CASSIRQGTYNEQFF.

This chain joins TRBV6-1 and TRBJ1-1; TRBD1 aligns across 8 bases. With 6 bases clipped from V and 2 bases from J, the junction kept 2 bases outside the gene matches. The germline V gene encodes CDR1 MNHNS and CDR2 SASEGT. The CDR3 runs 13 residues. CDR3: CASRDRENTEAFF. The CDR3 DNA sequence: TGTGCCAGCAGGGACAGGGAAAACACTGAAGCTTTCTTT.

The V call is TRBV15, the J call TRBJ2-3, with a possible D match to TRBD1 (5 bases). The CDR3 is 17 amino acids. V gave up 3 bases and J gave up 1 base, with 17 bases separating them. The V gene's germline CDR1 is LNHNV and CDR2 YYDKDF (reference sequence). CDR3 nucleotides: TGTGCCACCAGCAGCCAGATAGGGGTTCGGGGCACAGATACGCAGTATTTT. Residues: CATSSQIGVRGTDTQYF.

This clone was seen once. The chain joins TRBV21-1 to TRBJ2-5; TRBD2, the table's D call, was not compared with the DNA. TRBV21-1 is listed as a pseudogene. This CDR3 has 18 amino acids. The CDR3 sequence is CASSKGGLAKNGGETQYF. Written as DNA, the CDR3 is TGTGCCAGCAGCAAAGGGGGACTAGCGAAAAACGGCGGCGAGACCCAGTACTTC.

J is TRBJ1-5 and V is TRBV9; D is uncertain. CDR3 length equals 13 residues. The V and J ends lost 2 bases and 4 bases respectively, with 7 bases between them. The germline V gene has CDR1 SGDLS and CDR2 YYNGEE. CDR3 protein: CASSVAENQPQHF. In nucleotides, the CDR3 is TGTGCCAGCAGCGTCGCGGAGAATCAGCCCCAGCATTTT.

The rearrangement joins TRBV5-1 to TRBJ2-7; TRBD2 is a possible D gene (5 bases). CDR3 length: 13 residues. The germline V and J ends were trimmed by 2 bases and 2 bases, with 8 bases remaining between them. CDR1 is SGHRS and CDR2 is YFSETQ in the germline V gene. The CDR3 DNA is TGCGCCAGCAGCTTCGACGGGACCTACGAGCAGTACTTC. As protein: CASSFDGTYEQYF. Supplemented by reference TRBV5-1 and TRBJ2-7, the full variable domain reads KAGVTQTPRYLIKTRGQQVTLSCSPISGHRSVSWYQQTPGQGLQFLFEYFSETQRNKGNFPGRFSGRQFSNSRSEMNVSTLELGDSALYLCASSFDGTYEQYFGPGTRLTVT.

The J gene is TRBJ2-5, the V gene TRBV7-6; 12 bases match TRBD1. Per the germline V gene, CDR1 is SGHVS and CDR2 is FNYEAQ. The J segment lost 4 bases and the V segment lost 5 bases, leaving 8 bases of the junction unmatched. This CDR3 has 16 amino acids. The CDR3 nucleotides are TGTGCCAGCAGCCGAGGGACAGGGGGCACGGGAGAGACCCAGTACTTC. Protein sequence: CASSRGTGGTGETQYF.

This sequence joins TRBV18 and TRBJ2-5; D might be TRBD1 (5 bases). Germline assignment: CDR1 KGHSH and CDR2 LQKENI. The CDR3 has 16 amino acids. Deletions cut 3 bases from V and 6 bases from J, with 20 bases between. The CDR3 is CASSPEWGRYLQTQYF. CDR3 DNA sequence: TGTGCCAGCTCACCCGAATGGGGCAGGTACTTGCAGACCCAGTACTTC.

The chain's CDR3 is CSVDVGTNYEQYF. The CDR3 coding sequence is TGCAGCGTAGATGTAGGGACAAACTACGAGCAGTACTTC. V usage is TRBV29-1 and J usage is TRBJ2-7, with a possible D match to TRBD1 (6 bases). The V and J ends lost 6 bases and 3 bases respectively, with 15 bases between them. This CDR3 is built from 13 residues. Germline CDR1 is SQVTM and CDR2 is ANQGSEA.

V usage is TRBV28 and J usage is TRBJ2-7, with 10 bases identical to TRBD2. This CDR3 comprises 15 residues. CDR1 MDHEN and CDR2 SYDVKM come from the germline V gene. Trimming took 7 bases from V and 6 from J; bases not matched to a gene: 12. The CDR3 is CASTTASGSLIEQYF. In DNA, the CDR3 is TGTGCCAGCACTACTGCTAGCGGGAGTTTGATCGAGCAGTACTTC.

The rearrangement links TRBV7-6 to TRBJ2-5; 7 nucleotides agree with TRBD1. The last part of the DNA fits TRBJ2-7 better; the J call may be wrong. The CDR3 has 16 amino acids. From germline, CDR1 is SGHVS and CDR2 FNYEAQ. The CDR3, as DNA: TGTGCCAGCAGCAGACGATCCGGGACAGATACCCACGAGCAGTACTTC. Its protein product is CASSRRSGTDTHEQYF.

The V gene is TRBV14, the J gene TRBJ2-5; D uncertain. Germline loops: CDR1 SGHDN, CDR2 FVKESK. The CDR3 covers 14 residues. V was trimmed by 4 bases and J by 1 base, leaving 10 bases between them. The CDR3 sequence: CASSPSLVQETQYF. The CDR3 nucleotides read TGTGCCAGCAGCCCCTCACTTGTCCAAGAGACCCAGTACTTC.

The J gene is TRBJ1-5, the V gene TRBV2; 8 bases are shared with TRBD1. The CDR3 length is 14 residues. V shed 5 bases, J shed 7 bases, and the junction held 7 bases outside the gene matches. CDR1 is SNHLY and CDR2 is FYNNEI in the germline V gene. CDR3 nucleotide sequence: TGTGCCAGCAGTCCGGACAGGGTCGGGCAGCCCCAGCATTTT. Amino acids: CASSPDRVGQPQHF.